The 21 T cell receptor beta chains given below trace back to one sample, sequenced in a study of identical twins. TCRdb re-analysed the 5' RACE reads in MiXCR, keeping a single row per CDR3 protein. The sample has over 550,000 distinct CDR3 sequences; about 7.6% are singletons. This same sample was also part of a study on yellow fever vaccine responses in identical twins.

What was sequenced was PBMCs. These receptors were obtained from a woman younger than 35 in good health.

At least ten counts were recorded for this clonotype. The V gene is TRBV2, the J gene TRBJ2-3; unclear D gene. The CDR3 sequence is 15 residues long. Per germline, CDR1 SNHLY and CDR2 FYNNEI. The germline V and J ends were trimmed by 8 bases and 2 bases, with 17 bases remaining between them. This CDR3 is CASWRSLPYTDTQYF. The CDR3 DNA follows: TGTGCCAGCTGGCGAAGTCTGCCCTACACAGATACGCAGTATTTT.

This clonotype has just a few counts. The junction does not match germline at one end; this may be a read error. The chain has TRBV7-9 and TRBJ2-1; the D gene is possibly TRBD2 (5 bases). Germline CDR1 and CDR2: SEHNR and FQNEAQ (reference sequence). The CDR3 covers 13 residues. The CDR3 coding sequence is TGTGCCAGCAGCTTTCTTAGTGGGGAAACCGGGGTCTTC. Translating it yields CASSFLSGETGVF.

This CDR3 reads CASSLLAAGNHFLIYGYTF. CDR3 DNA: TGTGCCAGCAGTTTACTCGCGGCAGGGAACCACTTTCTGATCTATGGCTACACCTTC. The chain combines TRBV28 with TRBJ1-2; maybe TRBD1 (5 bases). CDR1 MDHEN and CDR2 SYDVKM come from the germline V gene. V lost 2 bases to trimming and J lost 4 bases, with 26 bases between them. The CDR3 has 19 residues.

This clonotype was seen repeatedly, ten times or more. V gene TRBV12-3 or TRBV12-4 combines with J gene TRBJ2-1; 11 bases agree with TRBD2. The CDR3 loop spans 15 amino acids. V shed 6 bases, J shed 3 bases, and the junction held 4 bases outside the gene matches. The CDR3 sequence: CASRQLAGVYNEQFF. Written as DNA, the CDR3 is TGTGCCAGCAGGCAACTAGCGGGAGTCTACAATGAGCAGTTCTTC.

In its sample, this clonotype was seen many times. The chain employs TRBV11-2 and TRBJ2-7; D perhaps matches TRBD2 (6 bases). The CDR3 is 15 residues long. V was shortened by 1 base and J by 4 bases, with 14 bases between the two germline ends. The germline CDR1 and CDR2 sequences are SGHAT and FQNNGV. CDR3 residues: CASSLAPGEQYEQYF. The CDR3 DNA follows: TGTGCCAGCAGCTTAGCTCCGGGAGAGCAGTACGAGCAGTACTTC.

This clonotype appeared a few times. The V gene is TRBV10-3, the J gene TRBJ2-5; TRBD1 matches 7 bases. J was trimmed by 3 bases and V by 1 base; bases with no gene match: 2. The CDR3 has 14 amino acids. CDR1 and CDR2 (germline): ENHRY, SYGVKD. CDR3 in DNA: TGTGCCATCAGTGAGTGGGACAGAAAAGAGACCCAGTACTTC. Amino acids: CAISEWDRKETQYF.

This clonotype was recorded a few times. The rearrangement links TRBV29-1 to TRBJ1-1, with D possibly being TRBD1 (5 bases). Germline assignment: CDR1 SQVTM and CDR2 ANQGSEA. V shed 1 base and J shed 4 bases, with 13 bases lying between them. This CDR3 region has 14 residues. The CDR3 loop is CSVEAGGGGTEAFF. The CDR3 DNA is TGCAGCGTTGAAGCCGGGGGGGGTGGCACTGAAGCTTTCTTT.

This chain uses TRBV5-1 with TRBJ2-3; the D is unclear. V lost 4 bases, J lost 2 bases, and 8 bases lay in between. Germline lookup yields CDR1 SGHRS and CDR2 YFSETQ. The CDR3 extends over 13 amino acids. CDR3 coding DNA: TGCGCCAGCAGCCCCAACAACACAGATACGCAGTATTTT. This codes for CASSPNNTDTQYF.

This clonotype was seen more than once but under ten times. The CDR3 DNA sequence: TGTGCCAGCAGCGCCCCGAGTAACTATGGCTACACCTTC. It encodes CASSAPSNYGYTF. This chain joins TRBV7-9 and TRBJ1-2; no firm D call. The CDR3 length is 13 residues. CDR1 is SEHNR, CDR2 FQNEAQ, per germline (reference sequence). V lost 5 bases, J lost 1 base, and 8 bases lay in between.

The table lists this clonotype with a few counts. The chain couples TRBV7-8 to TRBJ2-5; 7 bases line up with TRBD1. With V trimmed by 3 bases and J by 5 bases, 9 bases remained unmatched. The CDR3 sequence is 15 residues long. Germline CDR1 is SGHVS and CDR2 is FQNEAQ. As DNA, the CDR3 is TGTGCCAGCAGCTTCTCACAGGGGTATAAGGAGACCCAGTACTTC. Translation: CASSFSQGYKETQYF. Together with reference TRBV7-8 and TRBJ2-5, the CDR3 gives the full variable domain: GAGVSQSPRYKVAKRGQDVALRCDPISGHVSLFWYQQALGQGPEFLTYFQNEAQLDKSGLPSDRFFAERPEGSVSTLKIQRTQQEDSAVYLCASSFSQGYKETQYFGPGTRLLVL.

This clonotype was counted a few times. The chain is built from TRBV11-2 and TRBJ2-3, with 8 bases aligning to TRBD2. CDR3 size: 17 residues. Germline V CDR1 and CDR2: SGHAT, FQNNGV. Trimming at V came to 3 bases and at J to 1 base, leaving 9 bases not matched to a gene. For the CDR3, the DNA is TGTGCCAGCAGCTTCTTAAGTAGCGGGGTACGCACAGATACGCAGTATTTT. Its protein is CASSFLSSGVRTDTQYF.

This clonotype was seen more than once but under ten times. The rearrangement uses TRBV15 and TRBJ1-4, with 9 bases aligning to TRBD1. V lost 6 bases and J lost 7; bases outside the gene matches: 12. This CDR3 has 16 amino acids. From germline, CDR1 is LNHNV and CDR2 YYDKDF (reference sequence). The CDR3 loop reads CATSRPGQGGGEKLFF. Here the CDR3 DNA reads TGTGCCACCAGTCGTCCGGGACAGGGAGGAGGTGAAAAACTGTTTTTT.

The CDR3 loop is CASSQDRANTYF. The DNA for the CDR3 is TGTGCCAGCAGCCAAGACCGGGCCAACACGTACTTC. The rearrangement joins TRBV11-1 to TRBJ2-5; D is uncertain. In germline, CDR1 is SGHAT, CDR2 FQDESV (reference sequence). This CDR3 has 12 residues. Between the trimmed V and J ends, which lost 5 bases and 13 bases, there was a span of 17 bases.

This clonotype has just a few counts. The genes are TRBV21-1 and TRBJ2-5. TRBV21-1 is an annotated pseudogene. The CDR3 has 16 residues. The CDR3 here is CASISPQTDSQETQYF. The CDR3 nucleotides are TGTGCCAGCATCTCACCCCAAACAGACTCCCAAGAGACCCAGTACTTC.

The chain uses TRBV28 and TRBJ2-7, with no clear D. The CDR3 runs 16 residues. Germline lookup yields CDR1 MDHEN and CDR2 SYDVKM. Trimming left V 7 bases short and J 3 bases short, with 22 bases between. As DNA, the CDR3 is TGTGCCAGCAAGGGTAGTAAAAGGCCGCCCTTCTACGAGCAGTACTTC. Its translation is CASKGSKRPPFYEQYF.

In its sample, this clonotype was seen many times. This chain uses TRBV15 with TRBJ2-3, with D hard to call. In germline, CDR1 is LNHNV, CDR2 YYDKDF (reference sequence). The CDR3 covers 16 residues. With 2 bases removed from V and 0 bases from J, the gap between germline ends came to 12 bases. The CDR3 region has the DNA TGTGCCACCAGCAGAAGCAGAGGAGTGAGCACAGATACGCAGTATTTT. Translated: CATSRSRGVSTDTQYF. The complete variable domain, with remaining parts taken from reference TRBV15 and TRBJ2-3, reads DAMVIQNPRYQVTQFGKPVTLSCSQTLNHNVMYWYQQKSSQAPKLLFHYYDKDFNNEADTPDNFQSRRPNTSFCFLDIRSPGLGDTAMYLCATSRSRGVSTDTQYFGPGTRLTVL.

This clonotype showed up many times. The J gene is TRBJ2-1, the V gene TRBV12-3 or TRBV12-4, with D maybe TRBD2 (7 bases). With 5 bases removed from V and 10 bases from J, the gap between germline ends came to 18 bases. The CDR3 covers 14 residues. CDR3 in DNA: TGTGCCAGCAGTCCAAGGGGGGGGCCGGGAGAGCAGTTCTTC. This sequence encodes CASSPRGGPGEQFF.

This clonotype has only a few counts. The J gene is TRBJ2-7, the V gene TRBV7-9, with 8 bases matching TRBD2. The length of the CDR3 is 15 residues. Trimming took 3 bases from V and 3 from J; bases not matched to a gene: 7. Germline V gene lookup returns CDR1 SEHNR and CDR2 FQNEAQ (reference sequence). DNA for the CDR3: TGTGCCAGCAGCTTGAGCGGGACTAGTGTCTACGAGCAGTACTTC. Its protein is CASSLSGTSVYEQYF.

This clonotype was found a few times. This chain uses TRBV6-1 with TRBJ2-5; no reliable D call. CDR1 is MNHNS and CDR2 is SASEGT in the germline V gene. This CDR3 region has 11 residues. Between the trimmed V and J ends, which lost 8 bases and 4 bases, there was a span of 8 bases. CDR3 DNA sequence: TGTGCCAGCGGCTACTTAGAGACCCAGTACTTC. It specifies CASGYLETQYF.

The chain combines TRBV29-1 with TRBJ2-3; D call uncertain. The ends were cut back, 7 bases at V and 10 bases at J, with 15 bases in the middle. The germline CDR1 and CDR2 sequences are SQVTM and ANQGSEA. The length of the CDR3 is 11 residues. The CDR3 sequence: CSGVSALAQYF. In DNA form, the CDR3 reads TGCAGCGGGGTTAGTGCTTTAGCGCAGTATTTT.

This clonotype was seen at least ten times. The chain links TRBV5-1 to TRBJ2-1, with D perhaps matching TRBD1 or TRBD2 (6 bases each). The CDR3 has 13 residues. The ends were cut back, 4 bases at V and 4 bases at J, with 9 bases in the middle. Germline CDR1 and CDR2: SGHRS and YFSETQ. The CDR3 nucleotides read TGCGCCAGCAGCCAAGGGGGGTACAATGAGCAGTTCTTC. Protein sequence: CASSQGGYNEQFF. The entire variable domain, with the rest obtained from reference TRBV5-1 and TRBJ2-1, is as follows: KAGVTQTPRYLIKTRGQQVTLSCSPISGHRSVSWYQQTPGQGLQFLFEYFSETQRNKGNFPGRFSGRQFSNSRSEMNVSTLELGDSALYLCASSQGGYNEQFFGPGTRLTVL.